The 3 T cell receptor beta chains presented below share a single source sample, sequenced in a study of blood T cells in healthy people across ages. The authors ran a second PCR of about 7 to 11 cycles using a sample-barcoded 5' primer and a J-beta primer mix. A single record per CDR3 protein comes from TCRdb applying MiXCR to the 5' RACE reads. This table holds 790,000 or so distinct CDR3 sequences, approximately 53% found once. Sequencing input: blood. The receptors derive from a man in his forties or fifties in good health.

This clonotype was picked up a small number of times. The chain carries TRBV9 and TRBJ2-4; D is possibly TRBD1 (7 bases). Trimming shortened V by 0 bases and J by 5 bases, and 15 bases separated the two germline ends. The CDR3 length is 16 residues. Germline V gene data show CDR1 as SGDLS and CDR2 as YYNGEE. In DNA form, the CDR3 reads TGTGCCAGCAGCGTAGGGTTTGGAGGGGGCCAAAACATTCAGTACTTC. Translating gives CASSVGFGGGQNIQYF.

J is TRBJ2-3 and V is TRBV6-1; the match to TRBD1 covers 8 bases. In germline, CDR1 is MNHNS, CDR2 SASEGT. The CDR3 is 17 residues long. Trimming at V came to 6 bases and at J to 3 bases, leaving 14 bases not matched to a gene. The CDR3 DNA reads as TGTGCCAGCAGAAAGGGACCGACAGGGGTTGTTACAGATACGCAGTATTTT. Amino acid sequence: CASRKGPTGVVTDTQYF.

This clonotype was seen a handful of times. This chain links TRBV29-1 with TRBJ1-5, with no clear D. From germline, CDR1 is SQVTM and CDR2 ANQGSEA. Trimming cost V 4 bases and J 5 bases, with 12 bases left between them. This CDR3 is built from 13 residues. The CDR3 DNA sequence: TGCAGCGTTGTAATCAGCCTCGATCAGCCCCAGCATTTT. Its protein product is CSVVISLDQPQHF. Together with reference TRBV29-1 and TRBJ1-5, the CDR3 gives the full variable domain: SAVISQKPSRDICQRGTSLTIQCQVDSQVTMMFWYRQQPGQSLTLIATANQGSEATYESGFVIDKFPISRPNLTFSTLTVSNMSPEDSSIYLCSVVISLDQPQHFGDGTRLSIL.